This TCR beta chain was sequenced during a study of cytomegalovirus exposure and HLA in healthy donors. The CDR3 has 14 amino acids. CDR1 and CDR2 from the germline V gene are GTSNPN and SVGIG (reference sequence). The V end was cut by 3 bases, the J end by 4 bases, with 15 bases between. The protocol was immunoSEQ multiplex PCR, while the TCRdb copy is restricted to in-frame clones and leaves out a portion. The sample includes some 110,000 clones, about 84% of them seen just once. The sample consisted of PBMCs. The sequence came from a man aged 18 to 29 in good health and CMV-seronegative. The genes are TRBV30 and TRBJ1-2; D perhaps matches TRBD1 (6 bases). This CDR3 reads CAWSVRGFGYGYTF. The CDR3 bases are TGTGCCTGGAGCGTGAGGGGGTTCGGCTATGGCTACACCTTC.